The clone carrying this TCR beta chain was detected a few times. The CDR3 has 13 residues. V was trimmed by 7 bases and J by 6 bases, leaving 15 bases between them. CDR1 and CDR2 (germline): MDHEN, SYDVKM. The data were obtained in a study of immune evolution from preneoplasia to lung adenocarcinoma. Profiling relied on immunoSEQ multiplex PCR, and the TCRdb table lists in-frame clones only, not all of them. The sample consists of 3,500 to 4,500 clones, about four fifths of them appearing once. The chain uses TRBV28 and TRBJ1-2; the D gene is possibly TRBD1 (5 bases). The sequence was collected from a person aged 60-80 years with lung adenocarcinoma. Source material: FFPE adjacent normal lung tissue. The CDR3 sequence: CASTVNGAHGYTF. Written as DNA, the CDR3 is TGTGCCAGCACTGTGAACGGGGCCCATGGCTACACCTTC.